This TCR beta chain comes out of a study of human T cells and chemical hapten exposure. In the study overall: Minor volume differences among pooled libraries chiefly drove per-sample TCR yield variation.

The CDR3 totals 16 residues. Germline V CDR1 and CDR2: LNHDA, SQIVND (reference sequence). Trimming cost V 3 bases and J 5 bases; bases outside gene matches: 10. Time point: patch test 2, 6 weeks after DPC sensitization. This sample's treatment: therapeutic diphenylcyclopropenone sensitization with weekly scalp DPC. TCRdb re-called the RACE reads through MiXCR, storing one row per CDR3 protein. The sample includes some 84,000 distinct CDR3 sequences, more than 9% of them seen just once. Only a few counts were recorded for this clonotype. The sequence was obtained from a woman aged 50 to 60 with alopecia areata. Some clones in this sample may be carry-over from other donors' samples. The gene calls are TRBV19 and TRBJ1-5; 7 positions match TRBD1. Sequencing used whole blood, obtained in connection with sensitization to the hapten diphenylcyclopropenone (DPC). CDR3 coding DNA: TGTGCCAGTAGTATGACGCTGGGGCAGGGGGATCAGCCCCAGCATTTT. Translation gives CASSMTLGQGDQPQHF.